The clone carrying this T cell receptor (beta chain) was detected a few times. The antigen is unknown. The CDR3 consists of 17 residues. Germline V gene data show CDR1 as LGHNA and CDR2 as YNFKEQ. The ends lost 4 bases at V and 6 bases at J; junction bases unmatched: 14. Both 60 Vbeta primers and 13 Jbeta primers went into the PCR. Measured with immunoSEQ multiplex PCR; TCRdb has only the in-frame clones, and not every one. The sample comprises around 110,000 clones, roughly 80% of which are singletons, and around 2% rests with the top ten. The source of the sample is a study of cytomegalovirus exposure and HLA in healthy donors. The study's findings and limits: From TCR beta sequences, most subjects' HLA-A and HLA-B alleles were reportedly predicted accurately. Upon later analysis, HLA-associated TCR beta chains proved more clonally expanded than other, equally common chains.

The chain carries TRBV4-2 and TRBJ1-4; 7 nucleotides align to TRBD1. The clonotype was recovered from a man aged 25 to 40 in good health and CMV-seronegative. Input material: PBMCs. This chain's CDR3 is CASSLWTGLSPDEKLFF. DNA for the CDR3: TGTGCCAGCAGCCTATGGACAGGTCTAAGTCCGGATGAAAAACTGTTTTTT.